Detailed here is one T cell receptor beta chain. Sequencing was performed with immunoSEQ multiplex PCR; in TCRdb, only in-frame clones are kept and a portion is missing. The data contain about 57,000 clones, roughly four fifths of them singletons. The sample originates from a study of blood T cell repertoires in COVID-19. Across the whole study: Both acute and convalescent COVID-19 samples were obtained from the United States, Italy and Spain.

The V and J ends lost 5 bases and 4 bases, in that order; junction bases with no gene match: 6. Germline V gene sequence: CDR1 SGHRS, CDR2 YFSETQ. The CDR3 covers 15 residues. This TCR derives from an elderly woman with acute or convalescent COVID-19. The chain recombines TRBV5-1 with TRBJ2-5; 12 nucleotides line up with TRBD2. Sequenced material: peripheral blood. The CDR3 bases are TGCGCCAGCAGGAACCTAGCGGGAGGGGTAGAGACCCAGTACTTC. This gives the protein CASRNLAGGVETQYF.